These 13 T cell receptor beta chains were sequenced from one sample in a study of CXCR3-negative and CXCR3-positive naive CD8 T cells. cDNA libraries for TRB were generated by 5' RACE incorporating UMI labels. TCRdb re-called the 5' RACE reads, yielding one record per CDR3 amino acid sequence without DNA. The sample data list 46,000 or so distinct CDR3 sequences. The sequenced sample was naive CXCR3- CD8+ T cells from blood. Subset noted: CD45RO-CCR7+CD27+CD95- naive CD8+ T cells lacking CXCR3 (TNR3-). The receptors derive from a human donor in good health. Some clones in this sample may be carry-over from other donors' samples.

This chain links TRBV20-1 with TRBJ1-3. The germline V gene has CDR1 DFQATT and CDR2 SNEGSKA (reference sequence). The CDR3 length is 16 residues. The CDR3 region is CSARDIARAGGNTIYF.

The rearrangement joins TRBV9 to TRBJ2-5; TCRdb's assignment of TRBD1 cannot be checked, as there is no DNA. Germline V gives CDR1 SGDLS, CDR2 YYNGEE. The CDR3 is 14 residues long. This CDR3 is CASSSGGYQETQYF.

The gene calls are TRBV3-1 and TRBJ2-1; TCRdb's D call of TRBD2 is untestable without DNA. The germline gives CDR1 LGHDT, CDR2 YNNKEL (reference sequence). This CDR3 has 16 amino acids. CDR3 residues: CASSQDPGLAAGEQFF.

CDR3 region: CASSQGDEQFF. This sequence joins TRBV27 and TRBJ2-1; TCRdb names TRBD1, which stays unverified in the absence of DNA. The CDR3 has 11 residues. CDR1 MNHEY and CDR2 SMNVEV come from the germline V gene (reference sequence).

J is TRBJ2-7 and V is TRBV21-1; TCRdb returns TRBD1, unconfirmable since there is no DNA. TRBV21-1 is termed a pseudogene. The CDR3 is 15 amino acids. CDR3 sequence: CASGEGGQLPREQYF.

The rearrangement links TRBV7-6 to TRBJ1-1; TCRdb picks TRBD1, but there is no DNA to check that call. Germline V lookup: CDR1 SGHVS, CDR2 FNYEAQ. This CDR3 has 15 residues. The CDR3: CASSLERGGVTEAFF.

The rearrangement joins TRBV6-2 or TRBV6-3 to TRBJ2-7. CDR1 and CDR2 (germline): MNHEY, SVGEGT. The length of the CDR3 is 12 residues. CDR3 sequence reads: CASSSQRYEQYF.

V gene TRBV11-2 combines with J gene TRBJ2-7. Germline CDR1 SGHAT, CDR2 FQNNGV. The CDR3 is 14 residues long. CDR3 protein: CASSLEVTSYEQYF.

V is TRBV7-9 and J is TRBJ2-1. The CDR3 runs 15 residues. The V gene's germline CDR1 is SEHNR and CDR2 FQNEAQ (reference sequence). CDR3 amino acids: CASSLGWSSYNEQFF.

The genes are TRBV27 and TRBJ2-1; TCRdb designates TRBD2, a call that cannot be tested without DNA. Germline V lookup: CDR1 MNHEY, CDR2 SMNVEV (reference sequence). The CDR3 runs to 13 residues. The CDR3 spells CATRTSGRNEQFF.

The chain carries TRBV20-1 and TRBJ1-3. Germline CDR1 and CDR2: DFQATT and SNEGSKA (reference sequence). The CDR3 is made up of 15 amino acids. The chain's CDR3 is CSVLQVQNSGNTIYF.

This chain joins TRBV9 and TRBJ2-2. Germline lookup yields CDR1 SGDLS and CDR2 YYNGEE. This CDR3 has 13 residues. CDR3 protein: CASKGPNTGELFF.

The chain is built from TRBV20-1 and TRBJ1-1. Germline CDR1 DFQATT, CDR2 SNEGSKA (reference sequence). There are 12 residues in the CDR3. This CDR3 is CSPFTEYTEAFF.